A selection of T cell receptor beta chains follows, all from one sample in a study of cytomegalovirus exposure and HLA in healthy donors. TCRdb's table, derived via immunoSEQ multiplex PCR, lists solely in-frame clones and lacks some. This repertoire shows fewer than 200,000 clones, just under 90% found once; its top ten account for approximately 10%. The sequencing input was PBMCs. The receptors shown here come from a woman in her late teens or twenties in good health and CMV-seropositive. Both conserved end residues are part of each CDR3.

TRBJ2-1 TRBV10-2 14 CASSGGDAYNEQFF
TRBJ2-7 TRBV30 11 CAWTGGYEQYF
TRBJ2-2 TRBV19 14 CASSIGGMSGELFF
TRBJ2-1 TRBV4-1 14 CASSQGWGGGEQFF
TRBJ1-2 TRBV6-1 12 CASRNTNYGYTF
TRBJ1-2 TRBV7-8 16 CASSLAPAGPADGYTF
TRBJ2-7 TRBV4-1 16 CASSQELAAPSYEQYF
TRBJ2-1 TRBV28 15 CASRGVTGGSNEQFF
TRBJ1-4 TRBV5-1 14 CASSLEFFGEKLFF
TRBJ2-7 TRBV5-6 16 CASSFLGTSGKYEQYF
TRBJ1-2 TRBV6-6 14 CASSYFGGNYGYTF